This T cell receptor (beta chain) stems from a study of graft-versus-host responses after intestinal transplantation. The wider study: Multivisceral, liver-intestinal, or isolated intestinal transplants were performed in recipients. Study-wide results and caveats: Peak circulating GvH clone levels tracked with early post-transplant HvG declines. Researchers found GvH clones in recipient marrow, and some showed up first in ileum or blood.

The ends lost 4 bases at V and 2 bases at J; junction bases unmatched: 9. The CDR3 totals 16 residues. Germline CDR1 SGHRS, CDR2 YFSETQ. The table came from immunoSEQ multiplex PCR; TCRdb's copy has only in-frame clones and leaves some out. Here the sample spans roughly 96,000 clones, roughly 90% being singletons. Comments on this clone: Its antigen is not known.

The origin of this receptor is a human donor who received an intestinal transplant. The chain carries TRBV5-1 and TRBJ2-3, with TRBD2 identical over 8 bases. The material sequenced was unstimulated CD8+ T cells sorted from spleen or lymph node cells, taken before intestinal transplant. The CDR3 nucleotides are TGCGCCAGCAGCCCCCGGACTAGCCTCTTCACAGATACGCAGTATTTT. Its protein product is CASSPRTSLFTDTQYF.